This is a list of T cell receptor beta chains from one sample in a study of T cells of healthy individuals. TCRdb recomputed calls from the 5' RACE reads with MiXCR, one row per CDR3 protein. The sample holds fewer than 75,000 distinct CDR3 sequences, 15% to 20% seen once. These receptors came from a human donor in good health. CDR3s include the opening cysteine and the closing phenylalanine or tryptophan. Each record gives: clone size, D gene, V gene, J gene, CDR3 protein, CDR3 DNA. A D gene is named only where the DNA matches it firmly. For some rows the clone size is stated as once, few or many, or as a class when expanded; others skip it.

clone_size: few; d_call: .; v_call: TRBV28; j_call: TRBJ2-3; cdr3_aa: CASSLVGSSTDTQYF; cdr3_nt: TGTGCCAGCAGTTTAGTTGGGTCTAGCACAGATACGCAGTATTTT
clone_size: many; d_call: .; v_call: TRBV27; j_call: TRBJ2-7; cdr3_aa: CASSLSHLGTEQYF; cdr3_nt: TGTGCCAGCAGTTTATCCCACTTGGGTACCGAGCAGTACTTC
clone_size: many; d_call: .; v_call: TRBV7-2; j_call: TRBJ2-3; cdr3_aa: CASSPQRDTQYF; cdr3_nt: TGTGCCAGCAGCCCCCAGCGTGATACGCAGTATTTT
clone_size: few; d_call: .; v_call: TRBV4-1; j_call: TRBJ2-7; cdr3_aa: CASSRLETYEQYF; cdr3_nt: TGCGCCAGCAGCCGCCTGGAAACTTACGAGCAGTACTTC
clone_size: many; d_call: TRBD1; v_call: TRBV25-1; j_call: TRBJ1-4; cdr3_aa: CASSDISGGGGEKLFF; cdr3_nt: TGTGCCAGCAGTGATATTTCAGGAGGGGGCGGTGAAAAACTGTTTTTT
clone_size: few; d_call: .; v_call: TRBV15; j_call: TRBJ2-7; cdr3_aa: CATSSPLGAYEQYF; cdr3_nt: TGTGCCACCAGCAGCCCACTCGGAGCGTACGAGCAGTACTTC
clone_size: many; d_call: TRBD1; v_call: TRBV12-3/TRBV12-4; j_call: TRBJ2-6; cdr3_aa: CASRGLTGSLSGANVLTF; cdr3_nt: TGTGCCAGCAGGGGGCTGACAGGGAGCCTCTCTGGGGCCAACGTCCTGACTTTC
clone_size: many; d_call: .; v_call: TRBV20-1; j_call: TRBJ2-5; cdr3_aa: CSARVRTGETQYF; cdr3_nt: TGCAGTGCTAGAGTCCGGACGGGAGAGACCCAGTACTTC
clone_size: many; d_call: TRBD1; v_call: TRBV29-1; j_call: TRBJ1-1; cdr3_aa: CSTSGTANTEAFF; cdr3_nt: TGCAGCACATCCGGGACAGCGAACACTGAAGCTTTCTTT
clone_size: many; d_call: .; v_call: TRBV2; j_call: TRBJ1-1; cdr3_aa: CASSTGTTEAFF; cdr3_nt: TGTGCCAGCAGTACAGGGACCACTGAAGCTTTCTTT
clone_size: once; d_call: TRBD1; v_call: TRBV23-1; j_call: TRBJ1-1; cdr3_aa: CASRHPTGTGNTEAFF; cdr3_nt: TGCGCCAGCAGACATCCGACAGGGACAGGAAACACTGAAGCTTTCTTT
clone_size: few; d_call: TRBD2; v_call: TRBV4-2; j_call: TRBJ2-7; cdr3_aa: CASSQATSGREHEQYF; cdr3_nt: TGTGCCAGCAGCCAAGCGACTAGCGGGAGGGAGCACGAGCAGTACTTC
clone_size: .; d_call: .; v_call: TRBV11-1; j_call: TRBJ2-1; cdr3_aa: CASSLGLTRGRSSYNEQFF; cdr3_nt: TGTGCCAGCAGCCTGGGACTCACTCGGGGACGAAGCTCCTACAATGAGCAGTTCTTC
clone_size: few; d_call: .; v_call: TRBV12-3/TRBV12-4; j_call: TRBJ1-2; cdr3_aa: CASSPWTVNYGYTF; cdr3_nt: TGTGCCAGCAGCCCTTGGACAGTAAACTATGGCTACACCTTC
clone_size: .; d_call: .; v_call: TRBV28; j_call: TRBJ1-2; cdr3_aa: CASSLPGPPGGYTF; cdr3_nt: TGTGCCAGCAGTTTACCAGGGCCCCCCGGTGGCTACACCTTC
clone_size: many; d_call: .; v_call: TRBV7-9; j_call: TRBJ2-1; cdr3_aa: CASSSTTRLPYNEQFF; cdr3_nt: TGTGCCAGCAGCTCAACCACACGACTACCCTACAATGAGCAGTTCTTC
clone_size: many; d_call: TRBD1; v_call: TRBV19; j_call: TRBJ1-6; cdr3_aa: CARQGKNSPLHF; cdr3_nt: TGTGCCAGACAGGGGAAAAATTCACCCCTCCACTTT
clone_size: few; d_call: .; v_call: TRBV20-1; j_call: TRBJ2-7; cdr3_aa: CSARGESRPLYEQYF; cdr3_nt: TGCAGTGCCAGAGGGGAGAGTCGCCCCTTATACGAGCAGTACTTC
clone_size: many; d_call: TRBD1; v_call: TRBV6-5; j_call: TRBJ1-1; cdr3_aa: CASRTGPEAFF; cdr3_nt: TGTGCCAGCCGGACAGGGCCTGAAGCTTTCTTT